This T cell receptor (beta chain) stems from a study of blood T cells in healthy people across ages. Whole-study results and caveats: Fewer expanded clones and more diversity marked long-lived versus aged donors.

The authors ran a second PCR of roughly 6 to 11 cycles using a sample-barcoded 5' primer and a J-beta primer mix. TCRdb fed the 5' RACE reads into MiXCR, producing one record per CDR3 protein. This table holds around 1,500,000 distinct CDR3 sequences, around 42% found once. The CDR3 spans 16 residues. The V and J ends lost 5 bases and 3 bases respectively, with 17 bases between them. A remark on this clonotype: Its antigen remains unidentified.

This receptor was identified in a woman younger than 35 in good health. The chain couples TRBV12-3 or TRBV12-4 to TRBJ1-5; D is perhaps TRBD1 (5 bases). Sequenced sample: blood. CDR3 residues: CASSPRRKGYNQPQHF. The DNA for the CDR3 is TGTGCCAGCAGTCCGCGCCGCAAGGGGTACAATCAGCCCCAGCATTTT.